Following are 25 T cell receptor beta chains from one sample sequenced in a study of blood T cells in healthy people across ages. Using a J-beta primer mix together with a sample-barcoded 5' primer, a second PCR was run for roughly 7 to 12 cycles. TCRdb re-derived calls from the 5' RACE reads in MiXCR, one entry per CDR3 protein. Counted here are 700,000 or so distinct CDR3 sequences, roughly 43% occurring once; the ten biggest clones make up around 30%. Material: blood. These TCRs come from a man aged 80 or over in good health.

The genes are TRBV7-2 and TRBJ1-1; D is perhaps TRBD1 (6 bases). V gave up 7 bases and J gave up 3 bases, with 12 bases separating them. This CDR3 comprises 13 residues. CDR1 and CDR2 (germline): SGHTA, FQGNSA. The CDR3 region has the DNA TGTGCCAGCATGCAGGGGAGGTACACTGAAGCTTTCTTT. Translating it yields CASMQGRYTEAFF.

In its sample, this clonotype was seen a few times. The chain carries TRBV7-2 and TRBJ2-3, with D maybe TRBD1 (6 bases). The CDR3 extends over 13 amino acids. The V and J ends lost 4 bases and 5 bases respectively, with 10 bases between them. The germline gives CDR1 SGHTA, CDR2 FQGNSA. CDR3 sequence: CASSSSGEDTQYF. DNA of the CDR3: TGTGCCAGCAGCTCCTCAGGGGAAGATACGCAGTATTTT.

The sample holds many counts of this clonotype. The genes are TRBV24-1 and TRBJ2-3; a weak D match, TRBD1 (6 bases). The V end was cut by 0 bases, the J end by 2 bases, with 11 bases between. Germline V gives CDR1 KGHDR, CDR2 SFDVKD. The CDR3 has 16 residues. The CDR3 here is CATSDLGTGITDTQYF. The CDR3 nucleotides read TGTGCCACCAGTGATTTGGGTACAGGGATCACAGATACGCAGTATTTT.

The chain joins TRBV24-1 to TRBJ2-2, with 11 bases identical to TRBD1. The germline V gene encodes CDR1 KGHDR and CDR2 SFDVKD. The V segment lost 1 base and the J segment 0 bases; nucleotides outside the gene matches: 6. The CDR3 extends over 19 amino acids. The CDR3 DNA reads TGTGCCACCAGTGATTTCCGGACAGGGGGCATCGCGAACACCGGGGAGCTGTTTTTT. Translation gives CATSDFRTGGIANTGELFF.

To note about this clonotype: One end of the junction varies from germline; a read error may be responsible. The genes are TRBV20-1 and TRBJ2-7; 10 nucleotides align to TRBD2. Germline V gives CDR1 DFQATT, CDR2 SNEGSKA (reference sequence). The CDR3 consists of 14 residues. The CDR3 sequence is CSALSSGSSYEQYF. The DNA for the CDR3 is TGCAGTGCCCTTTCTAGCGGGAGCTCCTATGAGCAGTACTTC.

The chain has TRBV11-3 and TRBJ2-1; D remains ambiguous. The germline V and J ends were trimmed by 5 bases and 7 bases, with 12 bases remaining between them. The CDR3 extends over 13 amino acids. CDR1 is SGHNT and CDR2 is YENEEA in the germline V gene. The CDR3 spells CASSQVPRNEQFF. The CDR3 nucleotides are TGTGCCAGCAGCCAAGTCCCTAGGAATGAGCAGTTCTTC.

This clonotype was detected once. This sequence joins TRBV7-2 and TRBJ1-1; TRBD1 matches at 9 bases. CDR1 and CDR2 from the germline V gene are SGHTA and FQGNSA. V was clipped by 0 bases and J by 6 bases; unmatched bases: 8. CDR3 length equals 16 residues. CDR3 residues: CASSLARTGGNAEAFF. The DNA for the CDR3 is TGTGCCAGCAGCTTAGCTCGAACAGGGGGCAACGCTGAAGCTTTCTTT.

This clonotype has more than one count but fewer than ten. The rearrangement uses TRBV6-2 or TRBV6-3 and TRBJ2-3, with 10 bases matching TRBD2. CDR1 is MNHEY and CDR2 is SVGEGT in the germline V gene. V trimming: 8 bases; J trimming: 4 bases; junction bases outside the gene matches: 21. The CDR3 spans 19 residues. The CDR3: CASRKQDILLAGIADTQYF. The CDR3, as DNA: TGTGCCAGCCGAAAGCAGGACATCCTACTAGCGGGAATTGCAGATACGCAGTATTTT.

The rearrangement uses TRBV3-1 and TRBJ2-3; D possibly corresponds to TRBD2 (5 bases). Trimming took off 2 bases at V and 8 bases at J, with 11 bases between the two ends. Germline loops: CDR1 LGHDT, CDR2 YNNKEL (reference sequence). CDR3 size: 13 residues. The CDR3 here is CASSQPPEGTQYF. The CDR3, as DNA: TGTGCCAGCAGCCAACCCCCCGAGGGTACGCAGTATTTT.

This chain connects TRBV11-2 to TRBJ2-3, with D perhaps matching TRBD2 (6 bases). V was shortened by 4 bases and J by 1 base, with 18 bases between the two germline ends. Germline values: CDR1 SGHAT, CDR2 FQNNGV. This CDR3 comprises 17 residues. The CDR3 region has the DNA TGTGCCAGCAGCTCCCAAAGGCGGGGTCTAGGCACAGATACGCAGTATTTT. It encodes CASSSQRRGLGTDTQYF.

This clonotype was picked up a small number of times. The chain is built from TRBV6-2 or TRBV6-3 and TRBJ1-5; 9 bases fit TRBD1. Losses at the gene ends were 6 bases for V and 0 bases for J; bases not matched to a gene: 6. Germline values: CDR1 MNHEY, CDR2 SVGEGT. This CDR3 is 16 amino acids long. CDR3 coding DNA: TGTGCCAGCAGCGGACAGGGGTTATATAGCAATCAGCCCCAGCATTTT. Encoded protein: CASSGQGLYSNQPQHF.

The rearrangement joins TRBV6-2 or TRBV6-3 to TRBJ2-6; perhaps D is TRBD1 or TRBD2 (5 bases each). This CDR3 contains 17 residues. V was trimmed by 7 bases and J by 0 bases, leaving 16 bases between them. Germline loops: CDR1 MNHEY, CDR2 SVGEGT. For the CDR3, the DNA is TGTGCCAGCACCCCGGGGCAGGTGAGCTCTGGGGCCAACGTCCTGACTTTC. It specifies CASTPGQVSSGANVLTF.

The chain carries TRBV21-1 and TRBJ2-3; the D call of TRBD2 is as the table states it, not checked on the DNA. TRBV21-1 is deemed a pseudogene. The CDR3 has 16 amino acids. In DNA form, the CDR3 reads TGTGCCAGCAGCAAAAGGGGGAGCGGGCCTCAAGATACGCAGTATTTT. This sequence encodes CASSKRGSGPQDTQYF.

About this clonotype: The junction differs from germline at one of its ends, possibly a read error. The rearrangement links TRBV6-2 or TRBV6-3 to TRBJ2-1; 11 bases agree with TRBD2. Germline CDR1 reads MNHEY; CDR2 reads SVGEGT. The CDR3 consists of 13 residues. The CDR3 here is CTSETSGINEQFF. The CDR3 DNA follows: TGTACCAGCGAGACTAGCGGGATCAATGAGCAGTTCTTC.

V and J are TRBV20-1 and TRBJ2-4; unclear D gene. Germline CDR1 reads DFQATT; CDR2 reads SNEGSKA (reference sequence). V was cut by 3 bases and J by 0 bases, with 12 bases left in between. This CDR3 comprises 15 residues. The CDR3 DNA sequence: TGCAGTGCTAGTCAGTCCCGCCTAGCCAAAAACATTCAGTACTTC. Its protein is CSASQSRLAKNIQYF.

As for this clonotype: A clone one base away is much larger, so this may be a read error. This chain connects TRBV9 to TRBJ1-1; possible D gene TRBD1, 6 bases. This CDR3 is built from 15 residues. Germline V CDR1 and CDR2: SGDLS, YYNGEE. Here the CDR3 DNA reads TGTGCCGGCAGCGTAGGGGGGGCGCAGGACACTGAAGCTTTCTTT. Its protein is CAGSVGGAQDTEAFF.

This clonotype turned up a few times. The chain is built from TRBV7-3 and TRBJ2-3; D remains unclear. This CDR3 comprises 13 residues. Trimming removed 1 base at V and 4 bases at J, with 6 bases between. CDR1 is SGHTA and CDR2 is FQGTGA in the germline V gene. CDR3 coding DNA: TGTGCCAGCAGCTTAATGGGTTCAGATACGCAGTATTTT. Amino acids: CASSLMGSDTQYF.

The chain joins TRBV27 to TRBJ1-1; maybe TRBD1 (6 bases). There are 14 residues in the CDR3. Germline-derived CDR1 and CDR2 are MNHEY and SMNVEV (reference sequence). Deletions cut 7 bases from V and 1 base from J, with 13 bases between. The CDR3 is CASTSGAANTEAFF. The CDR3, as DNA: TGTGCCAGCACATCAGGGGCGGCGAACACTGAAGCTTTCTTT.

The gene calls are TRBV10-3 and TRBJ2-7; 8 bases align to TRBD1. After removal of 2 bases from V and 1 base from J, the junction contained 7 bases not matched to a gene. Germline V gene lookup returns CDR1 ENHRY and CDR2 SYGVKD. The CDR3 loop spans 16 amino acids. In nucleotides, the CDR3 is TGTGCCATCAGTGAGCCGACCGGGACAGGTTCCTACGAGCAGTACTTC. Its translation is CAISEPTGTGSYEQYF.

This clonotype was detected a few times. The chain combines TRBV6-2 or TRBV6-3 with TRBJ1-1, with D tentatively TRBD1 (5 bases). Deletions cut 5 bases from V and 1 base from J, with 11 bases between. The V gene's germline CDR1 is MNHEY and CDR2 SVGEGT. CDR3 length: 14 amino acids. The CDR3 nucleotides read TGTGCCAGCAGTGACAGCCTGAGGAACACTGAAGCTTTCTTT. Its protein is CASSDSLRNTEAFF.

This clonotype is labeled medium-sized. This sequence joins TRBV28 and TRBJ2-7, with 8 bases aligning to TRBD1. Germline-derived CDR1 and CDR2 are MDHEN and SYDVKM. CDR3 length: 14 amino acids. V was clipped by 5 bases and J by 4 bases; unmatched bases: 7. CDR3 nucleotide sequence: TGTGCCAGCAGTCCAGGGGGCGCCCAATACGAGCAGTACTTC. Translated: CASSPGGAQYEQYF.

The chain has TRBV6-6 and TRBJ1-2; no firm D call. Looked up from germline, CDR1 is MNHNY and CDR2 is SVGAGI (reference sequence). The CDR3 runs 13 residues. V was clipped by 5 bases and J by 4 bases, with 11 bases between them. In nucleotides, the CDR3 is TGTGCCAGCAGTGTGACACCTATCTATGGCTACACCTTC. Protein product: CASSVTPIYGYTF.

The V call is TRBV11-1, the J call TRBJ2-7; TRBD2 matches at 7 bases. The DNA matches TRBJ2-5 better at its end, which makes the J call doubtful. CDR1 and CDR2 from the germline V gene are SGHAT and FQDESV (reference sequence). This CDR3 spans 17 amino acids. The CDR3 region has the DNA TGTGCCGGTAGAGACAGCGGGAAAGGCTTTGATAAAGAGACCCAGTACTTC. It encodes CAGRDSGKGFDKETQYF.

The chain couples TRBV7-3 to TRBJ2-3; 7 bases agree with TRBD2. The CDR3 has 15 amino acids. From germline, CDR1 is SGHTA and CDR2 FQGTGA. J lost 4 bases, V lost 5 bases, and 9 bases had no gene match. CDR3 loop: CASSRDGLGSDTQYF. The CDR3 coding sequence is TGTGCCAGCAGCCGCGATGGACTAGGCTCAGATACGCAGTATTTT. Based on the CDR3 plus reference TRBV7-3 and TRBJ2-3, the full variable domain is GAGVSQTPSNKVTEKGKYVELRCDPISGHTALYWYRQSLGQGPEFLIYFQGTGAADDSGLPNDRFFAVRPEGSVSTLKIQRTERGDSAVYLCASSRDGLGSDTQYFGPGTRLTVL.

The CDR3 reads CSARQMTGKAFF. The CDR3 DNA reads as TGCAGTGCTAGGCAGATGACAGGGAAGGCTTTCTTT. This rearrangement joins TRBV20-1 to TRBJ1-1; 7 bases are a match to TRBD1. Per the germline V gene, CDR1 is DFQATT and CDR2 is SNEGSKA (reference sequence). The V and J ends lost 3 bases and 11 bases, in that order; junction bases with no gene match: 9. The CDR3 spans 12 residues.